Presented here are 32 T cell receptor beta chains from one specimen sequenced in a study of early T cells in non-severe SARS-CoV-2 infection. TCRdb ran MiXCR on the 5' RACE reads and lists one entry per CDR3 protein. The table records roughly 51,000 distinct CDR3 sequences, 6% to 7% of them present only once. The sample was whole blood. Receptors originate from an adult who was a healthcare worker with PCR-confirmed SARS-CoV-2 infection or an uninfected control (not recorded which).

Ten or more counts support this clonotype. The chain links TRBV6-6 to TRBJ2-1; either TRBD1 or TRBD2 may fit D (5 bases each). Germline lookup yields CDR1 MNHNY and CDR2 SVGAGI (reference sequence). V was shortened by 6 bases and J by 4 bases, with 22 bases between the two germline ends. CDR3 length: 17 residues. Written as DNA, the CDR3 is TGTGCCAGCAGCTCCCCGCCGGGACGATTAGGGTACAATGAGCAGTTCTTC. It encodes CASSSPPGRLGYNEQFF.

The V and J genes are TRBV5-4 and TRBJ2-1; D not resolved. The CDR3 runs 14 residues. The V and J ends lost 3 bases and 4 bases respectively, with 11 bases between them. Germline loops: CDR1 SGHNT, CDR2 YYREEE (reference sequence). This CDR3 is CASSSLPNYNEQFF. CDR3 in DNA: TGTGCCAGCAGCTCACTACCTAATTACAATGAGCAGTTCTTC.

At least ten counts were recorded for this clonotype. The CDR3 region is CASSRYNEQFF. CDR3 DNA: TGTGCCAGCAGTCGGTACAATGAGCAGTTCTTC. The V call is TRBV12-3 or TRBV12-4, the J call TRBJ2-1; no firm D call. The CDR3 totals 11 residues. Trimming cost V 5 bases and J 4 bases, with 3 bases left between them.

This clonotype was seen only a few times. The chain uses TRBV3-1 and TRBJ2-2, with 9 bases aligning to TRBD1. Trimming at V came to 0 bases and at J to 9 bases, leaving 11 bases not matched to a gene. The CDR3 contains 17 residues. CDR1 and CDR2 (germline): LGHDT, YNNKEL (reference sequence). In nucleotides, the CDR3 is TGTGCCAGCAGCCAAGACGGGTGGACAGGGGTTAGGAGGGAGCTGTTTTTT. Translating it yields CASSQDGWTGVRRELFF.

The rearrangement links TRBV3-1 to TRBJ2-5, with 9 bases fitting TRBD2. The CDR3 extends over 13 amino acids. Trimming at V came to 3 bases and at J to 9 bases, leaving 5 bases not matched to a gene. Germline loops: CDR1 LGHDT, CDR2 YNNKEL (reference sequence). The CDR3, as DNA: TGTGCCAGCAGCCAGCCTAGCGGGGAGGCCCAGTACTTC. Protein: CASSQPSGEAQYF.

This clonotype was seen at least ten times. The V and J genes are TRBV12-3 or TRBV12-4 and TRBJ2-7; 9 bases align to TRBD1. V lost 5 bases, J lost 5 bases, and 10 bases stayed unmatched. The CDR3 length is 15 residues. The CDR3 DNA reads TGTGCCAGCAGTCCCCGCACCGGGACAGGGAACGAGCAGTACTTC. Residues: CASSPRTGTGNEQYF.

This clonotype showed up many times. At one boundary the junction diverges from the germline segment, which might be a read error. The chain carries TRBV7-7 and TRBJ2-5, with no clear D. CDR3 length: 13 residues. Germline CDR1 is SSHAT and CDR2 is FNYEAQ (reference sequence). The CDR3 region has the DNA TGTGCTAGCAGCCCCCGAGAGCAAGAGACCCAGTACTTC. Amino acids: CASSPREQETQYF.

This clonotype occurred many times. The chain combines TRBV11-3 with TRBJ2-5; 9 nucleotides match TRBD1. Germline assignment: CDR1 SGHNT and CDR2 YENEEA. The trim removed 5 bases at V and 6 bases at J, leaving 10 bases unmatched. This CDR3 region has 15 residues. The CDR3 region is CASSHSGQGRKTQYF. CDR3 DNA: TGTGCCAGCAGCCACTCCGGACAGGGGAGGAAGACCCAGTACTTC.

This clonotype showed up many times. The chain combines TRBV9 with TRBJ2-3; 9 bases align to TRBD1. The germline gives CDR1 SGDLS, CDR2 YYNGEE. This CDR3 has 19 amino acids. V was pared by 6 bases and J by 2 bases, with 19 bases of the junction left unmatched. CDR3 nucleotide sequence: TGTGCCAGCAACCGCCCCAGGAATGGACAGGGGAGCCACACAGATACGCAGTATTTT. It is translated as CASNRPRNGQGSHTDTQYF.

This clonotype was seen ten or more times. The rearrangement joins TRBV19 to TRBJ2-1, with D possibly being TRBD1 (6 bases). The CDR3 runs to 15 residues. Deletions cut 3 bases from V and 3 bases from J, with 12 bases between. Germline-derived CDR1 and CDR2 are LNHDA and SQIVND (reference sequence). CDR3 DNA sequence: TGTGCCAGTAGTATGGGGACACCAAGCTACAATGAGCAGTTCTTC. It yields the protein CASSMGTPSYNEQFF. Filled out from reference TRBV19 and TRBJ2-1, the complete variable domain reads DGGITQSPKYLFRKEGQNVTLSCEQNLNHDAMYWYRQDPGQGLRLIYYSQIVNDFQKGDIAEGYSVSREKKESFPLTVTSAQKNPTAFYLCASSMGTPSYNEQFFGPGTRLTVL.

This clonotype was observed at least ten times. The chain couples TRBV6-5 to TRBJ1-1; the match to TRBD1 covers 8 bases. The CDR3 sequence is 15 residues long. V lost 5 bases to trimming and J lost 4 bases; unmatched junction nucleotides: 9. The germline CDR1 and CDR2 sequences are MNHEY and SVGAGI. The CDR3 DNA follows: TGTGCCAGCAGTCGTAAGCCTACAGGGGGCACTGAAGCTTTCTTT. Protein: CASSRKPTGGTEAFF.

Ten or more counts support this clonotype. The rearrangement joins TRBV10-3 to TRBJ2-5; no clear D. There are 14 residues in the CDR3. Germline lookup yields CDR1 ENHRY and CDR2 SYGVKD. Trimming left V 2 bases short and J 7 bases short, with 14 bases between. The CDR3 loop is CAISEERSRWTQYF. In nucleotides, the CDR3 is TGTGCCATCAGTGAGGAGCGTTCCAGATGGACCCAGTACTTC.

This clonotype was detected ten times or more. The V call is TRBV7-8, the J call TRBJ1-5, with a tentative D call TRBD1 (5 bases). The V gene's germline CDR1 is SGHVS and CDR2 FQNEAQ. The CDR3 is 15 residues long. V was clipped by 1 base and J by 4 bases, with 11 bases between them. CDR3 protein: CASSLGAGRNQPQHF. In DNA, the CDR3 is TGTGCCAGCAGCTTAGGGGCAGGGCGAAATCAGCCCCAGCATTTT.

The V and J genes are TRBV7-9 and TRBJ2-7; D might be TRBD2 (5 bases). V was shortened by 5 bases and J by 5 bases, with 13 bases between the two germline ends. CDR3 size: 13 residues. The germline V gene encodes CDR1 SEHNR and CDR2 FQNEAQ (reference sequence). DNA of the CDR3: TGTGCCAGCAGCCCGCGCGGGCCCGACGAGCAGTACTTC. This encodes CASSPRGPDEQYF.

This clonotype showed up many times. The genes are TRBV28 and TRBJ2-7; 8 bases match TRBD1. CDR1 and CDR2 (germline): MDHEN, SYDVKM. The CDR3 runs 14 residues. Trimming cost V 5 bases and J 3 bases; bases outside gene matches: 6. The CDR3 nucleotides read TGTGCCAGCAGTGGGACAGGCCTATTCTACGAGCAGTACTTC. It encodes CASSGTGLFYEQYF.

The table lists this clonotype with a few counts. This sequence joins TRBV7-8 and TRBJ2-1; 8 bases agree with TRBD2. Germline-derived CDR1 and CDR2 are SGHVS and FQNEAQ. This CDR3 spans 16 amino acids. V was pared by 5 bases and J by 6 bases, with 12 bases of the junction left unmatched. The CDR3 is CASSPPSAGGPNEQFF. As DNA, the CDR3 is TGTGCCAGCAGCCCCCCATCTGCGGGGGGCCCCAATGAGCAGTTCTTC. Drawing the rest from reference TRBV7-8 and TRBJ2-1, the complete variable domain is GAGVSQSPRYKVAKRGQDVALRCDPISGHVSLFWYQQALGQGPEFLTYFQNEAQLDKSGLPSDRFFAERPEGSVSTLKIQRTQQEDSAVYLCASSPPSAGGPNEQFFGPGTRLTVL.

This clonotype was counted only a few times. The chain links TRBV20-1 to TRBJ2-7; tentative D call: TRBD1 (6 bases). Trimming stripped 6 bases from V and 2 bases from J, with 17 bases between. Germline V gene sequence: CDR1 DFQATT, CDR2 SNEGSKA (reference sequence). The CDR3 runs 14 residues. This chain's CDR3 is CSAGDTGVTYEQYF. The CDR3, as DNA: TGCAGTGCCGGGGACACAGGCGTAACCTACGAGCAGTACTTC.

In this sample, this clonotype turned up many times. The gene calls are TRBV20-1 and TRBJ2-7, with a weak D call TRBD2 (5 bases). Trimming removed 2 bases at V and 4 bases at J, with 21 bases between. The length of the CDR3 is 16 residues. Per germline, CDR1 DFQATT and CDR2 SNEGSKA (reference sequence). The CDR3 region is CSARPRGPLDLYEQYF. The CDR3 DNA reads as TGCAGTGCTAGACCCCGAGGGCCCCTGGATCTATACGAGCAGTACTTC.

The table lists this clonotype with many counts. The rearrangement joins TRBV7-9 to TRBJ1-1; perhaps TRBD1 as D (6 bases). CDR1 and CDR2 (germline): SEHNR, FQNEAQ (reference sequence). This CDR3 comprises 14 residues. V was shortened by 8 bases and J by 2 bases, with 15 bases between the two germline ends. The chain's CDR3 is CASGSGQLNTEAFF. The CDR3 region has the DNA TGTGCCAGCGGTAGTGGACAGCTAAACACTGAAGCTTTCTTT.

This clonotype came up many times. The genes are TRBV4-3 and TRBJ2-5; 9 nucleotides align to TRBD2. Germline loops: CDR1 LGHNA, CDR2 YSLEER. The CDR3 has 15 amino acids. Trimming took 0 bases from V and 1 from J; bases not matched to a gene: 0. The chain's CDR3 is CASSQERGGQETQYF. DNA for the CDR3: TGCGCCAGCAGCCAAGAGCGGGGGGGCCAAGAGACCCAGTACTTC.

This clonotype was observed a few times. The CDR3 coding sequence is TGTGCCAGCGGCCGCCCCGGGACGTCTAATGAAAAACTGTTTTTT. Amino acids: CASGRPGTSNEKLFF. The chain joins TRBV6-6 to TRBJ1-4, with D possibly matching TRBD1 (5 bases). V lost 8 bases and J lost 3, with 16 bases in between. From germline, CDR1 is MNHNY and CDR2 SVGAGI (reference sequence). The CDR3 length is 15 residues.

This clonotype was counted between two and nine times. CDR3 protein: CASSLGPQPQHF. The CDR3 DNA reads TGTGCCAGCAGCTTGGGACCGCAGCCCCAGCATTTT. V is TRBV6-6 and J is TRBJ1-5, with D possibly TRBD1 on 5 matching bases. V shed 6 bases and J shed 7 bases, with 10 bases lying between them. CDR3 length: 12 amino acids. CDR1 and CDR2 (germline): MNHNY, SVGAGI (reference sequence).

This clonotype was picked up many times. The chain links TRBV7-9 to TRBJ2-6, with D perhaps TRBD1 (5 bases). The CDR3 spans 17 residues. Trimming cost V 1 base and J 0 bases, with 10 bases left between them. Germline CDR1 is SEHNR and CDR2 is FQNEAQ (reference sequence). CDR3 sequence (DNA): TGTGCCAGCAGCTTAGAGGACACCAACTCTGGGGCCAACGTCCTGACTTTC. This encodes CASSLEDTNSGANVLTF.

In this sample, this clonotype turned up a few times. In DNA, the CDR3 is TGTGCCAGCAGGGGAGAACCGGGACAGGGAGCAGATACGCAGTATTTT. Translation gives CASRGEPGQGADTQYF. The rearrangement links TRBV6-5 to TRBJ2-3; 9 nucleotides line up with TRBD1. CDR1 is MNHEY and CDR2 is SVGAGI in the germline V gene. V dropped 6 bases and J dropped 4; count of bases not matched to a gene: 11. The CDR3 is 16 residues long.

The V and J genes are TRBV25-1 and TRBJ2-1; the D gene is possibly TRBD1 (5 bases). Per the germline V gene, CDR1 is MGHDK and CDR2 is SYGVNS. This CDR3 has 14 residues. V lost 4 bases, J lost 7 bases, and 14 bases lay in between. The CDR3 reads CASSATPQGNEQFF. DNA for the CDR3: TGTGCCAGCAGTGCAACGCCCCAGGGTAATGAGCAGTTCTTC.

This clonotype has ten or more counts. The rearrangement joins TRBV19 to TRBJ1-2, with 9 bases identical to TRBD1. Germline lookup yields CDR1 LNHDA and CDR2 SQIVND (reference sequence). This CDR3 region has 15 residues. V dropped 4 bases and J dropped 3; count of bases not matched to a gene: 6. CDR3 residues: CASSTYRDRDYGYTF. CDR3 coding DNA: TGTGCCAGTAGTACATACCGGGACAGGGACTATGGCTACACCTTC.

The chain carries TRBV7-6 and TRBJ2-7; 7 bases line up with TRBD1. The CDR3 consists of 14 residues. V dropped 5 bases and J dropped 4; count of bases not matched to a gene: 8. Germline values: CDR1 SGHVS, CDR2 FNYEAQ. CDR3 amino acids: CASSTGTELYEQYF. CDR3 DNA: TGTGCCAGCAGCACCGGGACAGAGCTTTACGAGCAGTACTTC.

The chain has TRBV13 and TRBJ1-2, with TRBD1 identical over 8 bases. This CDR3 is 14 amino acids long. Looked up from germline, CDR1 is PRHDT and CDR2 is FYEKMQ (reference sequence). The V gene end was trimmed by 8 bases and the J gene end by 4 bases; junction bases not matched to a gene: 9. The CDR3 coding sequence is TGTGCCAGCGGCCAACAGGGGGGGACCTATGGCTACACCTTC. Encoded protein: CASGQQGGTYGYTF.

This clonotype was recorded at least ten times. This chain joins TRBV18 and TRBJ1-5, with 9 bases lining up with TRBD1. This CDR3 is 15 amino acids long. Germline CDR1 is KGHSH and CDR2 is LQKENI. V lost 1 base, J lost 4 bases, and 2 bases stayed unmatched. The chain's CDR3 is CASSPQTGGNQPQHF. CDR3 nucleotides: TGTGCCAGCTCACCACAGACAGGGGGAAATCAGCCCCAGCATTTT. The variable domain in full, with the rest retrieved from reference TRBV18 and TRBJ1-5, is NAGVMQNPRHLVRRRGQEARLRCSPMKGHSHVYWYRQLPEEGLKFMVYLQKENIIDESGMPKERFSAEFPKEGPSILRIQQVVRGDSAAYFCASSPQTGGNQPQHFGDGTRLSIL.

V usage is TRBV14 and J usage is TRBJ2-2, with TRBD2 matching 11 bases. Germline V gene lookup returns CDR1 SGHDN and CDR2 FVKESK. Losses at the gene ends were 1 base for V and 7 bases for J; bases not matched to a gene: 5. The CDR3 has 16 residues. Written as DNA, the CDR3 is TGTGCCAGCAGCCAAGTCTCTAGCGGGGGGCACGGGGAGCTGTTTTTT. Translating it yields CASSQVSSGGHGELFF.

This clonotype was recorded at least ten times. The CDR3 here is CASSFTGDPSYEQYF. Written as DNA, the CDR3 is TGCGCCAGCAGCTTTACAGGGGACCCATCTTACGAGCAGTACTTC. The V call is TRBV5-1, the J call TRBJ2-7; 7 nucleotides agree with TRBD1. The CDR3 runs to 15 residues. Germline V CDR1 and CDR2: SGHRS, YFSETQ. The trim removed 2 bases at V and 4 bases at J, leaving 9 bases unmatched.

At least ten counts were recorded for this clonotype. The chain recombines TRBV20-1 with TRBJ2-1; 10 bases are shared with TRBD2. From germline, CDR1 is DFQATT and CDR2 SNEGSKA (reference sequence). V shed 5 bases and J 5 bases; nucleotides not matched to a gene: 9. The CDR3 is 15 residues long. CDR3: CSAEILAGRHNEQFF. In nucleotides, the CDR3 is TGCAGTGCTGAGATACTAGCGGGGAGACACAATGAGCAGTTCTTC.